The TCR beta chain described here comes from a study of T cell changes during pregnancy in multiple sclerosis. V was pared by 5 bases and J by 10 bases, with 27 bases between. The germline CDR1 and CDR2 sequences are SGHTA and FQGNSA. CDR3 size: 17 residues. This clone was counted a single time. Using immunoSEQ multiplex PCR, the repertoire was profiled, and TCRdb retains in-frame clones only, with some absent. The sample lists about 41,000 clones, about 89% occurring once. The sample consisted of CD4+ T cells from peripheral blood mononuclear cells, taken in the first trimester of pregnancy. The chain has TRBV7-2 and TRBJ2-1; D might be TRBD2 (6 bases). The clonotype comes from a female donor with multiple sclerosis, enrolled in a pregnancy study. The CDR3 DNA reads TGTGCCAGCAGCCCTAAGGGAGAGGGACTGGACCGAAGGGAGCAGTTCTTC. It yields the protein CASSPKGEGLDRREQFF.